This TCR beta chain appears in the sequencing data of a study of blood T cell repertoires in COVID-19. About the study: The analysed material was cDNA or gDNA that came from T cells, B-cell-depleted T cells, or PBMCs.

Original processing methods: Amplified reference gene primers provided the basis for estimating nucleated cell counts. Data came from immunoSEQ multiplex PCR; TCRdb stores just in-frame clones and leaves some out. The V and J calls and the clone size are those of that table, but D and trimming were determined from the DNA. Counted here are around 20,000 clones, around 90% occurring once; the ten biggest clones make up about 4.1%. V shed 3 bases, J shed 0 bases, and the junction held 13 bases outside the gene matches. There are 19 residues in the CDR3. Germline V gene sequence: CDR1 SGHVS, CDR2 FQNEAQ. The sample holds a few counts of this clone.

This TCR came from a human donor in a cohort sampled during active COVID-19. The chain carries TRBV7-8 and TRBJ2-7, with 11 bases fitting TRBD2. The specimen was peripheral blood. CDR3 DNA: TGTGCCAGCAGCTTCGAAACCGGGACTAGCGGTCCCAGCTCCTACGAGCAGTACGTC. It is translated as CASSFETGTSGPSSYEQYV.